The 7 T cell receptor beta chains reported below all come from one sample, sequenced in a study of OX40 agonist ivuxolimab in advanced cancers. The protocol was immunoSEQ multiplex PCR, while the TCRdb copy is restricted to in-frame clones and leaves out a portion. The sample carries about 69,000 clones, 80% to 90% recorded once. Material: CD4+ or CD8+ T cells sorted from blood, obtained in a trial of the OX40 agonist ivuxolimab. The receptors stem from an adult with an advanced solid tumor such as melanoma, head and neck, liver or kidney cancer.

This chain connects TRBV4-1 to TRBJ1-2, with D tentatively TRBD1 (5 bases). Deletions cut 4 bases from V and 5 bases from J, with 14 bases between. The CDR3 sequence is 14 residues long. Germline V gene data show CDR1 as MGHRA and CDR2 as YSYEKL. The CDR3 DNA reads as TGCGCCAGCAGCCCGGTCACTGGGGCATATGGCTACACCTTC. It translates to CASSPVTGAYGYTF.

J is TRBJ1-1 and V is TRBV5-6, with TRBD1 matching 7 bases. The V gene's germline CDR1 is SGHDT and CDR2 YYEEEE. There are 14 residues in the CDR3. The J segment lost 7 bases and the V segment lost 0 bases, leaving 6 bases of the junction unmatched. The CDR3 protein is CASSLGPGTVEAFF. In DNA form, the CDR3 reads TGTGCCAGCAGCTTGGGTCCAGGGACAGTTGAAGCTTTCTTT.

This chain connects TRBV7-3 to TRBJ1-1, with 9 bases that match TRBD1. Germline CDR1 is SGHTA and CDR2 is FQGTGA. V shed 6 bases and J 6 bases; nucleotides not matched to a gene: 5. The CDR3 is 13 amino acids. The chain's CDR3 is CASSYTGGSEAFF. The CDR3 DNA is TGTGCCAGCAGTTATACAGGGGGCTCTGAAGCTTTCTTT.

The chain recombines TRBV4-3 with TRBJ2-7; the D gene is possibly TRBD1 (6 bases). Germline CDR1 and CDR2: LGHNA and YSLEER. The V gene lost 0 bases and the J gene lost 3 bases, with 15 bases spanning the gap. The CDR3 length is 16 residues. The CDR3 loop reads CASSQDRLLGGYEQYF. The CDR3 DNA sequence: TGCGCCAGCAGCCAAGATCGGCTATTAGGGGGCTACGAGCAGTACTTC.

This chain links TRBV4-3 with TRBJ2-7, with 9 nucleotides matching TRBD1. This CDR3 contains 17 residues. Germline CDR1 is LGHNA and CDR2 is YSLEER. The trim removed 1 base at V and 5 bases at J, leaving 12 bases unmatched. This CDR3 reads CASSQGGPGQGIHEQYF. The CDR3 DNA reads TGCGCCAGCAGCCAAGGGGGCCCCGGACAGGGGATCCACGAGCAGTACTTC.

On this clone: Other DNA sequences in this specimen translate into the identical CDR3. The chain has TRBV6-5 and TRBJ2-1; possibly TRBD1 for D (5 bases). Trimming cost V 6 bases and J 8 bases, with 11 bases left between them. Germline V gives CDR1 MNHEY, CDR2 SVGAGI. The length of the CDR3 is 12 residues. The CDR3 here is CASSPQGHEQFF. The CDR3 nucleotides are TGTGCCAGCAGCCCCCAGGGCCATGAGCAGTTCTTC.

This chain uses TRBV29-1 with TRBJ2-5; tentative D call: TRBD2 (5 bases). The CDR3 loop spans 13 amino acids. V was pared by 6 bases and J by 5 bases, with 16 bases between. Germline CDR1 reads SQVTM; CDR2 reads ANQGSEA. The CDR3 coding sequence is TGCAGCGTCAATTGGTCGGGAAAGGAGACCCAGTACTTC. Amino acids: CSVNWSGKETQYF.